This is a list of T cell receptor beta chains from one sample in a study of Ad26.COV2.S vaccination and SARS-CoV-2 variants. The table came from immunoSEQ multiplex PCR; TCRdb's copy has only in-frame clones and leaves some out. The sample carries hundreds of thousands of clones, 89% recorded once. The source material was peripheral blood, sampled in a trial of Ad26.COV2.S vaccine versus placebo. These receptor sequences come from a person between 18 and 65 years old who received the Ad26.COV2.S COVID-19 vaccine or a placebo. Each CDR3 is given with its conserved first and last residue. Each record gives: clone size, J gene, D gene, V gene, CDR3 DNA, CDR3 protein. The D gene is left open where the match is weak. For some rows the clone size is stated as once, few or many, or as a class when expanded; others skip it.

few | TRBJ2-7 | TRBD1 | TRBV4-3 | TGCGCCAGCAGCCCCGGACAGGGGGCTTCCTACGAGCAGTACTTC | CASSPGQGASYEQYF
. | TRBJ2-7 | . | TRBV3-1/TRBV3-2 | TGTGCCAGCAGCCAAGATCTGAGCGAGCAGTACTTC | CASSQDLSEQYF
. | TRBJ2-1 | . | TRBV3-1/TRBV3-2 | TGTGCCAGCAGCCAAGATTCGACCTACAATGAGCAGTTCTTC | CASSQDSTYNEQFF
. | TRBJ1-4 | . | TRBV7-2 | TGTGCCAGCAGCTCCTACAGTGCAACTAATGAAAAACTGTTTTTT | CASSSYSATNEKLFF
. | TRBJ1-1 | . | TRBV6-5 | TGTGCCAGCAGTAGGCCCCCGCCGGCCGGAGCTTTCTTT | CASSRPPPAGAFF
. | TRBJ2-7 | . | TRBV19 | TGTGCCAGTAGTATTAAGGGGACCTACGAGCAGTACTTC | CASSIKGTYEQYF
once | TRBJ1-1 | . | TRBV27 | TGTGCCAGCAGTTTTGGCAGGAGCACTGAAGCTTTCTTT | CASSFGRSTEAFF
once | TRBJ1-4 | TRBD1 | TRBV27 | TGTGCCAGCGGACTCATCGGGACAGCTAATGAAAAACTGTTTTTT | CASGLIGTANEKLFF
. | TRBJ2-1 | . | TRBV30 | TGTGCCTGGAGTGCCCTAGCTGGTGAGCAGTTCTTC | CAWSALAGEQFF
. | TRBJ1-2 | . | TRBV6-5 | TGTGCCAGCAGTAACCCCTTGGGGGCCTCGAGGGGCTACACCTTC | CASSNPLGASRGYTF
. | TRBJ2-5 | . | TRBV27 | TGTGCCAGCAGTTTGCTAGGGGGAACCCAAGAGACCCAGTACTTC | CASSLLGGTQETQYF
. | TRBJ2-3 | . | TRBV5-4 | TGTGCCAGCAGTTCTACTAGTCCGGATACGCAGTATTTT | CASSSTSPDTQYF
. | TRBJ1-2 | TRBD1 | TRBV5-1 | TGCGCCAGCAGCGGCGGTGGACAGGGTTATGGCTACACCTTC | CASSGGGQGYGYTF
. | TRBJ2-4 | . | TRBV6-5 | TGTGCCAGCAGTTACGGTACACACATTCAGTACTTC | CASSYGTHIQYF
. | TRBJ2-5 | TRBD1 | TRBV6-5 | TGTGCCAGCAGTTACGGGAAGACAGGGGGTATGGAGACCCAGTACTTC | CASSYGKTGGMETQYF
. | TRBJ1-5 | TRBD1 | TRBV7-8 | TGTGCCAGCAGCAGAGGACAGGGCAATCAGCCCCAGCATTTT | CASSRGQGNQPQHF
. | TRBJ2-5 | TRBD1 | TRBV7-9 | TGTGCCAGCAGCTTAGCGGGGAGACAGGGCCCCCAAGAGACCCAGTACTTC | CASSLAGRQGPQETQYF
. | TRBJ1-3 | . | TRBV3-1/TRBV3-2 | TGTGCCAGCAGCCGAAAAGGGCAGACTGGAAACACCATATATTTT | CASSRKGQTGNTIYF
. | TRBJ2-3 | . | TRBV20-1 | TGCAGTGCTAGGGGGACTGCGCAGTATTTT | CSARGTAQYF
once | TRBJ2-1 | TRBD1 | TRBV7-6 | TGTGCCAGCAGCGCCCGACAGGGTGGAAATGAGCAGTTCTTC | CASSARQGGNEQFF
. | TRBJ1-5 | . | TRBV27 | TGTGCCAGCAGTTTGGACAACAATCAGCCCCAGCATTTT | CASSLDNNQPQHF
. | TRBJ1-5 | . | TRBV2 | TGTGCCAGCAGTGAAGGGGCAGGGTATCAGCCCCAGCATTTT | CASSEGAGYQPQHF
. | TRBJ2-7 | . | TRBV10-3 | TGTGCCATCAGTGAGCCCCGGGGGGAAAGACAGGCATCCTACGAGCAGTACTTC | CAISEPRGERQASYEQYF
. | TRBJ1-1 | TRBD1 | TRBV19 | TGTGCCAATCCTTCTACAGGGGGGAACACTGAAGCTTTCTTT | CANPSTGGNTEAFF
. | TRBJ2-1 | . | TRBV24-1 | TGTGCCACCAGCCGTGGAGGGTGGGAGCAGTTCTTC | CATSRGGWEQFF
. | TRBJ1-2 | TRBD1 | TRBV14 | TGTGCCAGCAGCCAAGATCGGCCAGGGGACAGATTCTATGGCTACACCTTC | CASSQDRPGDRFYGYTF
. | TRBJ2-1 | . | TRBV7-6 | TGTGCCAGCAGCAGCAGGGGTTCAAGCTCCTACAATGAGCAGTTCTTC | CASSSRGSSSYNEQFF
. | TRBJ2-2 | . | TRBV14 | TGTGCCAGCAGCCAACAGCCCCCGGGGGCCGGGGAGCTGTTTTTT | CASSQQPPGAGELFF
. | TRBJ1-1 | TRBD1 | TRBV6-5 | TGTGCCAGCGGGACAACTCCTAGGGGGCCTGAAGCTTTCTTT | CASGTTPRGPEAFF
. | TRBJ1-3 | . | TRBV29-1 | TGCAGCGTACTCAGACAGCTGGAAGACACCATATATTTT | CSVLRQLEDTIYF
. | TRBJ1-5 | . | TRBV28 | TGTGCCAGCAGTTCCGCGGAGGGTAGCAATCAGCCCCAGCATTTT | CASSSAEGSNQPQHF
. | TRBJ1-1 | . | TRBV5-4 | TGTGCCAGCAGCTTTAACAGAAACACTGAAGCTTTCTTT | CASSFNRNTEAFF
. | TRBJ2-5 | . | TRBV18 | TGTGCCAGCTCTCTGACTTGGGGAGAAGAGACCCAGTACTTC | CASSLTWGEETQYF
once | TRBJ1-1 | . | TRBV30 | TGTGCCTGGAGTCTGGCGAGGGTGAAAGGGCCTGAAGCTTTCTTT | CAWSLARVKGPEAFF
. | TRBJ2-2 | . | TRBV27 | TGTGCCAGCAGTGCAGCCACCGGGGAGCTGTTTTTT | CASSAATGELFF